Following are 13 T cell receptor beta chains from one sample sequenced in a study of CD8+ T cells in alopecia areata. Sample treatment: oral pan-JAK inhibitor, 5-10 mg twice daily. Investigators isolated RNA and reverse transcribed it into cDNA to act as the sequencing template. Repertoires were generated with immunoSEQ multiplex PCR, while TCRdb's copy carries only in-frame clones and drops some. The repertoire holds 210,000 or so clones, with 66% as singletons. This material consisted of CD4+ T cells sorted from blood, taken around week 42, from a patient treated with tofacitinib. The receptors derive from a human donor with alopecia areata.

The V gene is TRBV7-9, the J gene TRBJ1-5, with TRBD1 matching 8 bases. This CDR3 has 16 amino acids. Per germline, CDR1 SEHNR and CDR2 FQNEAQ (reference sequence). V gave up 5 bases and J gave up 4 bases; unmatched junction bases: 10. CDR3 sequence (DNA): TGTGCCAGCAGCCAAAGCGCAGGGGGCAGGAATCAGCCCCAGCATTTT. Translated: CASSQSAGGRNQPQHF.

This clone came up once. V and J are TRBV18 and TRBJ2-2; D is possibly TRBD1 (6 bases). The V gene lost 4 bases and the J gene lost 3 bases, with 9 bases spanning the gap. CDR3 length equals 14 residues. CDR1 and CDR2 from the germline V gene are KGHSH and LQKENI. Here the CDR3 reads CASSRGPDTGELFF. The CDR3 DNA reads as TGTGCCAGCTCACGGGGGCCGGACACCGGGGAGCTGTTTTTT.

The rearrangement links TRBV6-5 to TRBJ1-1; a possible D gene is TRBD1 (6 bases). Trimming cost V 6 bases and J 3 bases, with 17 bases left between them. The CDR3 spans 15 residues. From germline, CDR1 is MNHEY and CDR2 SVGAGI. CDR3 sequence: CASRLDRTRDTEAFF. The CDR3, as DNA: TGTGCCAGCAGACTTGACAGGACCCGGGACACTGAAGCTTTCTTT.

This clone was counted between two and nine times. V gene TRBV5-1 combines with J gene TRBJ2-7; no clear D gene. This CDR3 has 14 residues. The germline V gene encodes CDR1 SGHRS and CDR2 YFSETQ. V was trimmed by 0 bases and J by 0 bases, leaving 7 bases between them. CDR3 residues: CASSLEHTSYEQYF. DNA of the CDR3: TGCGCCAGCAGCTTGGAACATACCTCCTACGAGCAGTACTTC.

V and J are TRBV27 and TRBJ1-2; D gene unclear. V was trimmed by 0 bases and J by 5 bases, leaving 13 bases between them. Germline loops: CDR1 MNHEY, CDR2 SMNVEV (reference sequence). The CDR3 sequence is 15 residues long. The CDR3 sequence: CASSLSASPEYGYTF. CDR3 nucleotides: TGTGCCAGCAGTTTATCAGCGTCGCCAGAGTATGGCTACACCTTC.

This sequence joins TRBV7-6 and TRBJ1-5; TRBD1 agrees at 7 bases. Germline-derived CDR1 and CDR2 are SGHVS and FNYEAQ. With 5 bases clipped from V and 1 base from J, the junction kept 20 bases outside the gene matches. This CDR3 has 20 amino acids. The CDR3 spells CASSPLRSDTGVGSNQPQHF. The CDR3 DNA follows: TGTGCCAGCAGCCCCCTTAGAAGCGATACAGGGGTCGGCAGCAATCAGCCCCAGCATTTT.

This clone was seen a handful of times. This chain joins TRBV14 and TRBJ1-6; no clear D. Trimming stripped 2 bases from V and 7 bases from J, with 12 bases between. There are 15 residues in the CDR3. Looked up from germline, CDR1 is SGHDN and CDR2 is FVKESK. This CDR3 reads CASSQLMVANSPLHF. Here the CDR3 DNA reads TGTGCCAGCAGCCAACTTATGGTAGCGAATTCACCCCTCCACTTT.

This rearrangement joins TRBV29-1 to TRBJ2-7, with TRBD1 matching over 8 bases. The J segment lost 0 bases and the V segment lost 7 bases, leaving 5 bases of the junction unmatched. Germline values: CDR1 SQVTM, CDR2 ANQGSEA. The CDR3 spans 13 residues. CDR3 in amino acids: CSAGQGPSYEQYF. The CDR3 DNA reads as TGCAGCGCCGGACAGGGACCCTCCTACGAGCAGTACTTC.

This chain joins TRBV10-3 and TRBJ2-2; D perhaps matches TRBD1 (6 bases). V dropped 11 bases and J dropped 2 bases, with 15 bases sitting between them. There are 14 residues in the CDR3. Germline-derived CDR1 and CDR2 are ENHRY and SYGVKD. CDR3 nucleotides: TGTGCCGCCGGGCCAGGGGCAAACACCGGGGAGCTGTTTTTT. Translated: CAAGPGANTGELFF.

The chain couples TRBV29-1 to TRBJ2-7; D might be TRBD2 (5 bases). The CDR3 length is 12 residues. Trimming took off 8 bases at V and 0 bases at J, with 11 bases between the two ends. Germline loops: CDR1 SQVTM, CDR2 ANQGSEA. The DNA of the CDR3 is TGCAGCATAGCGCCTAGCTCCTACGAGCAGTACTTC. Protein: CSIAPSSYEQYF.

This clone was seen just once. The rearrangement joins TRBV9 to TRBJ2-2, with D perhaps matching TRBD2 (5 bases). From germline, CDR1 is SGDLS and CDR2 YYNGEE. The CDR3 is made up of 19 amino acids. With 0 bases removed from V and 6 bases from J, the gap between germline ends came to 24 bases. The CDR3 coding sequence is TGTGCCAGCAGCGTAGCCCGGACTCGGGGTGATAAAAGTCCCGGGGAGCTGTTTTTT. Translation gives CASSVARTRGDKSPGELFF.

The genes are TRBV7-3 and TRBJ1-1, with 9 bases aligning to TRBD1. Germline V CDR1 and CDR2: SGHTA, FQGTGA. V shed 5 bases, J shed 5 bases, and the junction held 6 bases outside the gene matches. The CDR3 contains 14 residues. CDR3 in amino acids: CASSVDRGKTEAFF. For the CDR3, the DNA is TGTGCCAGCAGCGTGGACAGGGGCAAAACTGAAGCTTTCTTT.

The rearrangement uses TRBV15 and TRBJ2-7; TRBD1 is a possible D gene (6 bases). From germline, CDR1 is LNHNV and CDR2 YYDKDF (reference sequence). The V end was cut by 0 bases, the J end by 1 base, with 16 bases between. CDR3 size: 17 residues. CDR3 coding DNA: TGTGCCACCAGCAGAGATTCAGGCAGGGGCGGTTCCTACGAGCAGTACTTC. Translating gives CATSRDSGRGGSYEQYF.